Listed here is a single TCR beta chain. As yet, its antigen is unknown. These data belong to a study of post-analysis software for immune sequencing data. Whole-study findings and limits: There were a few TRBV segments more frequent in patients than controls, and TRBV5-6, TRBV5-1 and TRBV20-1 were among them.

cDNA libraries for TCR beta contained unique molecular identifiers. Using its own MiXCR run on the PCR reads, TCRdb lists one record per CDR3 protein. This table holds roughly 580,000 distinct CDR3 sequences, roughly two fifths found once. The CDR3 is 14 amino acids. V gave up 6 bases and J gave up 0 bases, with 10 bases separating them. V and J are TRBV12-3 or TRBV12-4 and TRBJ2-3; D gene unclear. The sequence came from a girl aged 10-17 years with multiple sclerosis. Input material: blood. CDR3 loop: CASRGSSSTDTQYF. The CDR3 bases are TGTGCCAGCAGGGGCAGTTCGAGCACAGATACGCAGTATTTT.